These T cell receptor beta chains were read from a single sample in a study of T cell responses to AZD1222 COVID-19 vaccine. Clones were sequenced by immunoSEQ multiplex PCR, and TCRdb holds only the in-frame ones, with some missing. Found here are 100,000 to 150,000 clones, over 90% of them singletons; the top ten hold approximately 7%. This material consisted of peripheral blood, taken on day 0 of AZD1222 vaccination. The receptors derive from an adult in good health. Each CDR3 is given with its conserved first and last residue. Fields, in order: clone size, V gene, D gene, J gene, CDR3 protein, CDR3 DNA. The D gene is left open where the match is weak. Where a row states a size, it is once, few, many or the class of an expanded clone; other rows omit it.

NA	TRBV7-9	NA	TRBJ2-2	CASSPPGGPGTGELFF	TGTGCCAGCAGCCCCCCCGGGGGGCCCGGCACCGGGGAGCTGTTTTTT
NA	TRBV19	NA	TRBJ2-1	CASSIRAHNEQFF	TGTGCCAGTAGTATAAGGGCTCACAATGAGCAGTTCTTC
NA	TRBV5-1	TRBD2	TRBJ2-2	CASSRWTSGANTGELFF	TGCGCCAGCAGCAGATGGACTAGCGGAGCGAACACCGGGGAGCTGTTTTTT
NA	TRBV5-1	TRBD2	TRBJ2-3	CASSFRAGGSDTQYF	TGCGCCAGCAGCTTCAGGGCGGGAGGTTCTGATACGCAGTATTTT
once	TRBV4-1	NA	TRBJ1-5	CASSQDLGQLNQPQHF	TGCGCCAGCAGCCAAGATTTGGGGCAGCTCAATCAGCCCCAGCATTTT
once	TRBV7-3	NA	TRBJ2-2	CASSLSTAFTGELFF	TGTGCCAGCAGCTTAAGCACCGCGTTTACCGGGGAGCTGTTTTTT
NA	TRBV14	TRBD1	TRBJ1-1	CASSHAGTGGWGTEAFF	TGTGCCAGCAGCCATGCCGGGACAGGGGGCTGGGGCACTGAAGCTTTCTTT
NA	TRBV7-9	TRBD2	TRBJ2-2	CASSFATSVVGELFF	TGTGCCAGCAGCTTCGCGACTAGCGTAGTCGGGGAGCTGTTTTTT
NA	TRBV7-9	NA	TRBJ1-4	CASSLEGTRDEKLFF	TGTGCCAGCAGCTTAGAAGGGACACGGGATGAAAAACTGTTTTTT
NA	TRBV2	NA	TRBJ1-5	CASSDPGASNQPQHF	TGTGCCAGCAGTGACCCCGGGGCGAGCAATCAGCCCCAGCATTTT
NA	TRBV9	NA	TRBJ2-1	CASSVGGQIHEQFF	TGTGCCAGCAGCGTAGGGGGGCAGATCCATGAGCAGTTCTTC
few	TRBV19	TRBD1	TRBJ1-5	CASSDGTAYSNQPQHF	TGTGCCAGTAGCGACGGGACAGCATATAGCAATCAGCCCCAGCATTTT
NA	TRBV9	NA	TRBJ2-1	CASSVVGGGSYNEQFF	TGTGCCAGCAGCGTAGTGGGGGGAGGCAGTTACAATGAGCAGTTCTTC
NA	TRBV19	NA	TRBJ1-2	CASSFRDTWGYTF	TGTGCCAGTAGTTTCCGGGACACTTGGGGCTACACCTTC
NA	TRBV14	TRBD2	TRBJ2-4	CASSQGGRGKIAKNIQYF	TGTGCCAGCAGCCAAGGCGGGAGGGGGAAGATAGCCAAAAACATTCAGTACTTC
NA	TRBV19	NA	TRBJ2-6	CASSISQGTPTSGANVLTF	TGTGCCAGTAGTATAAGTCAGGGGACCCCAACCTCTGGGGCCAACGTCCTGACTTTC
NA	TRBV20-1	NA	TRBJ1-6	CSAPNRGLLHF	TGCAGTGCGCCCAACCGGGGCCTTCTCCACTTT
NA	TRBV18	TRBD1	TRBJ2-3	CASSPQTGGTDTQYF	TGTGCCAGCTCACCACAAACAGGGGGTACAGATACGCAGTATTTT
NA	TRBV7-9	TRBD1	TRBJ2-3	CASSFEAKGADTQYF	TGTGCCAGCAGCTTTGAGGCCAAGGGGGCGGATACGCAGTATTTT
NA	TRBV11-1	NA	TRBJ2-1	CASSLARESSYNEQFF	TGTGCCAGCAGCTTAGCGAGGGAGAGCTCCTACAATGAGCAGTTCTTC
NA	TRBV10-3	NA	TRBJ2-7	CANKLTHGEGAPYEQYF	TGTGCCAACAAACTCACCCACGGGGAGGGGGCGCCCTACGAGCAGTACTTC
NA	TRBV28	NA	TRBJ2-5	CASSSPGHSLGETQYF	TGTGCCAGCAGTTCCCCGGGACATTCTCTTGGGGAGACCCAGTACTTC
NA	TRBV27	TRBD1	TRBJ1-4	CASKGQGGEKLFF	TGTGCCAGCAAGGGACAGGGAGGTGAAAAACTGTTTTTT
NA	TRBV7-8	TRBD1	TRBJ2-5	CASSRDRGITLETQYF	TGTGCCAGCAGTCGGGACAGGGGAATTACTTTGGAGACCCAGTACTTC
NA	TRBV6-5	NA	TRBJ1-5	CASSYNGNQPQHF	TGTGCCAGCAGCTACAATGGCAATCAGCCCCAGCATTTT
NA	TRBV18	TRBD2	TRBJ2-2	CASSPPASGNTGELFF	TGTGCCAGCTCACCGCCGGCTAGCGGGAACACCGGGGAGCTGTTTTTT
NA	TRBV29-1	TRBD1	TRBJ1-4	CSAGTGREKLFF	TGCAGCGCTGGGACAGGGAGGGAAAAACTGTTTTTT
NA	TRBV3-1/TRBV3-2	NA	TRBJ1-1	CASSQGLGVEAFF	TGTGCCAGCAGCCAAGGGTTAGGGGTTGAAGCTTTCTTT
NA	TRBV18	NA	TRBJ2-1	CASSPPSRDPRREQFF	TGTGCCAGCTCACCACCGTCCCGGGACCCCCGCAGAGAGCAGTTCTTC
NA	TRBV27	NA	TRBJ2-7	CASREGSETYEQYF	TGTGCCAGCAGGGAAGGTAGCGAGACCTACGAGCAGTACTTC
NA	TRBV9	TRBD1	TRBJ1-2	CASSGFRDRGNYGYTF	TGTGCCAGCAGCGGATTCCGGGACAGGGGTAACTATGGCTACACCTTC
NA	TRBV9	TRBD1	TRBJ1-2	CASSGSRDRGVYGYTF	TGTGCCAGCAGCGGAAGTCGGGACAGGGGGGTCTATGGCTACACCTTC
NA	TRBV10-3	TRBD2	TRBJ2-5	CAIASGAVWETQYF	TGTGCCATCGCTAGCGGGGCCGTCTGGGAGACCCAGTACTTC
NA	TRBV24-1	NA	TRBJ2-3	CATSVKGIGQYF	TGTGCCACCAGTGTAAAGGGGATTGGACAGTATTTT
NA	TRBV11-3	TRBD1	TRBJ1-5	CASSLDRGGTGEPANQPQHF	TGTGCCAGCAGCTTAGATAGGGGCGGGACAGGGGAACCGGCCAATCAGCCCCAGCATTTT
NA	TRBV5-1	TRBD1	TRBJ1-5	CASSLRDEGQGRLGNQPQHF	TGCGCCAGCAGCCTCCGAGATGAGGGACAGGGGAGGTTGGGCAATCAGCCCCAGCATTTT
NA	TRBV2	TRBD1	TRBJ1-2	CASSEGGNYGYTF	TGTGCCAGCAGCGAAGGGGGCAACTATGGCTACACCTTC
NA	TRBV5-6	NA	TRBJ1-2	CASSPWTTNYGYTF	TGTGCCAGCAGCCCGTGGACAACTAACTATGGCTACACCTTC
NA	TRBV10-3	TRBD1	TRBJ2-5	CAISEPGQGQETQYF	TGTGCCATCAGCGAACCGGGACAGGGCCAGGAGACCCAGTACTTC